The present entry profiles one T cell receptor beta chain with its context. The sample carries other DNA sequences with the same CDR3. This sample is part of a study of blood T cell repertoires in COVID-19. The CDR3 is 13 amino acids. V was cut by 1 base and J by 1 base, with 5 bases left in between. The germline gives CDR1 SGHTS, CDR2 YDEGEE. Libraries were prepared by immunoSEQ multiplex PCR; TCRdb keeps only in-frame clonotypes and omits some of them. The table includes 250,000 or so clones, around 87% detected once. The source is a woman in her sixties or seventies with COVID-19, enrolled during active disease. The J gene is TRBJ1-1, the V gene TRBV5-8; D gene ambiguous. Input material: peripheral blood. This CDR3 reads CASSLNRNTEAFF. CDR3 in DNA: TGTGCCAGCAGCTTGAATCGGAACACTGAAGCTTTCTTT.